This is a list of T cell receptor beta chains from one sample in a study of T cell responses to AZD1222 COVID-19 vaccine. Data came from immunoSEQ multiplex PCR; TCRdb stores just in-frame clones and leaves some out. The sample has roughly 49,000 clones; roughly 80% are singletons. The starting material was peripheral blood, obtained on day 0 of MenACWY control vaccination. The receptors were sampled from an adult in good health. Both conserved end residues are part of each CDR3. D genes are given only for firm matches. Clone size is not always given. Where it is, it says once, few, many or a class for expanded clones.

.,TRBD1,TRBJ1-1,TRBV30,CAWSVLPGGATEAFF,TGTGCCTGGAGTGTATTACCAGGGGGGGCGACTGAAGCTTTCTTT
few,.,TRBJ2-7,TRBV5-4,CASSLGANPYEQYF,TGTGCCAGCAGCTTGGGGGCTAACCCCTACGAGCAGTACTTC
.,TRBD1,TRBJ1-6,TRBV15,CATSSGDRLTGPLHF,TGTGCCACCAGCAGTGGGGACAGGCTGACGGGCCCCCTCCACTTT
.,.,TRBJ2-7,TRBV7-9,CASSLVAGEYEQYF,TGTGCCAGCAGCTTAGTGGCAGGGGAGTACGAGCAGTACTTC
few,TRBD2,TRBJ2-3,TRBV27,CASSNFSGRVLTDTQYF,TGTGCCAGCAGTAACTTTAGCGGGAGGGTGTTGACAGATACGCAGTATTTT
.,TRBD2,TRBJ2-1,TRBV11-3,CASSRGLAGDPQFF,TGTGCCAGCAGTCGCGGACTAGCGGGAGATCCCCAGTTCTTC
.,.,TRBJ2-1,TRBV11-2,CASSHWDGRGNEQFF,TGTGCCAGCAGCCATTGGGACGGGAGAGGAAATGAGCAGTTCTTC
few,.,TRBJ1-4,TRBV7-8,CASSPIQGSVGEKLFF,TGTGCCAGCAGCCCGATCCAGGGGAGTGTTGGTGAAAAACTGTTTTTT
.,.,TRBJ2-7,TRBV7-8,CASSLADSYEQYF,TGTGCCAGCAGCTTAGCTGATTCCTACGAGCAGTACTTC
.,.,TRBJ2-1,TRBV7-8,CASSLDPWVGRPNEQFF,TGTGCCAGCAGCTTAGATCCTTGGGTAGGAAGACCCAATGAGCAGTTCTTC
once,TRBD2,TRBJ2-5,TRBV7-6,CASSLGPARLAGQETQYF,TGTGCCAGCAGCTTAGGCCCCGCTAGACTAGCGGGGCAAGAGACCCAGTACTTC
.,.,TRBJ2-3,TRBV10-3,CAISEATPNTQYF,TGTGCCATCAGTGAGGCAACCCCAAATACGCAGTATTTT
.,.,TRBJ2-3,TRBV7-8,CASSFSFRQRGTDTQYF,TGTGCCAGCAGCTTTAGTTTTCGTCAGAGGGGGACAGATACGCAGTATTTT
once,.,TRBJ1-5,TRBV6-5,CASTQGGVGNQPQHF,TGTGCCAGCACCCAGGGAGGGGTAGGCAATCAGCCCCAGCATTTT
.,.,TRBJ1-2,TRBV2,CASRPKHGYTF,TGTGCCAGCAGGCCCAAACATGGCTACACCTTC
.,.,TRBJ1-2,TRBV18,CASSPPERFYGYTF,TGTGCCAGCTCACCACCGGAACGCTTCTATGGCTACACCTTC
few,.,TRBJ2-7,TRBV19,CASSIVLALYYEQYF,TGTGCCAGTAGTATAGTCCTTGCATTATACTACGAGCAGTACTTC
.,.,TRBJ1-6,TRBV15,CATSIARDNSPLHF,TGTGCCACCAGCATAGCCAGGGATAATTCACCCCTCCACTTT
.,TRBD2,TRBJ2-5,TRBV5-6,CASIDSGGAFETQYF,TGTGCCAGCATCGATAGCGGGGGGGCCTTCGAGACCCAGTACTTC
.,.,TRBJ1-2,TRBV15,CATSRVDWPPVYTF,TGTGCCACCAGCAGAGTGGACTGGCCCCCTGTCTACACCTTC
.,TRBD2,TRBJ2-1,TRBV2,CATSIAGEQFF,TGTGCCACCTCCATAGCGGGTGAGCAGTTCTTC
.,.,TRBJ1-2,TRBV11-2,CASSLVRGQGVGGYTF,TGTGCCAGCAGCTTAGTCCGTGGGCAGGGAGTGGGAGGCTACACCTTC
.,.,TRBJ2-1,TRBV6-5,CASRGLGNEQFF,TGTGCCAGCAGGGGACTGGGGAATGAGCAGTTCTTC
few,.,TRBJ1-2,TRBV30,CARAVPPNYGYTF,TGTGCCCGGGCGGTGCCTCCTAACTATGGCTACACCTTC
.,.,TRBJ1-1,TRBV18,CASSPFDSTEAFF,TGTGCCAGCTCACCCTTCGACAGCACTGAAGCTTTCTTT
.,.,TRBJ1-5,TRBV21-1,CASSKVRGVSNQPQHF,TGTGCCAGCAGCAAAGTACGGGGGGTTAGCAATCAGCCCCAGCATTTT
.,TRBD1,TRBJ2-7,TRBV19,CASRVQDRGLYEQYF,TGTGCCAGTAGGGTCCAGGACAGGGGGTTATACGAGCAGTACTTC
.,.,TRBJ2-5,TRBV5-1,CASSLAGTLQETQYF,TGCGCCAGCAGCTTGGCAGGGACACTCCAAGAGACCCAGTACTTC
.,.,TRBJ2-7,TRBV19,CASSRGDYEQYF,TGTGCCAGTAGTAGGGGGGACTACGAGCAGTACTTC
.,.,TRBJ2-7,TRBV20-1,CSASRRQTYEQYF,TGCAGTGCTAGTAGACGCCAGACCTACGAGCAGTACTTC
.,TRBD2,TRBJ2-3,TRBV7-9,CASSLVKGASGSGDTQYF,TGTGCCAGCAGCTTAGTGAAGGGCGCTAGCGGGAGCGGGGATACGCAGTATTTT
.,TRBD1,TRBJ1-1,TRBV28,CASSPGTGRGNTEAFF,TGTGCCAGCAGTCCAGGGACAGGTAGGGGTAACACTGAAGCTTTCTTT
.,.,TRBJ1-3,TRBV10-3,CAISERGSLSGNTIYF,TGTGCCATCAGTGAAAGGGGGTCACTCTCTGGAAACACCATATATTTT
.,.,TRBJ2-7,TRBV27,CASSLSYPDLYEQYF,TGTGCCAGCAGTTTATCATACCCGGACTTATACGAGCAGTACTTC
.,TRBD1,TRBJ2-1,TRBV5-1,CASSPQMGRGSGNEQFF,TGCGCCAGCAGCCCTCAAATGGGCAGGGGGTCTGGCAATGAGCAGTTCTTC
few,.,TRBJ1-5,TRBV3-1/TRBV3-2,CASNYERGEWGDQPQHF,TGTGCCAGCAACTACGAACGAGGGGAATGGGGCGATCAGCCCCAGCATTTT
.,.,TRBJ1-1,TRBV10-2,CASKISAGTEAFF,TGCGCCAGCAAGATATCCGCGGGCACTGAAGCTTTCTTT
few,.,TRBJ2-1,TRBV5-4,CASSLDPQGSGEQFF,TGTGCCAGCAGCTTAGATCCTCAGGGTTCGGGTGAGCAGTTCTTC
few,TRBD1,TRBJ2-1,TRBV5-1,CASSFRDRDYNEQFF,TGCGCCAGCAGCTTCCGGGACAGGGATTACAATGAGCAGTTCTTC
few,.,TRBJ1-1,TRBV6-5,CASRYGRNTEAFF,TGTGCCAGCAGGTACGGGAGGAACACTGAAGCTTTCTTT
few,.,TRBJ2-2,TRBV7-2,CASSSGGTGELFF,TGTGCCAGCAGCTCAGGGGGGACCGGGGAGCTGTTTTTT
.,.,TRBJ1-1,TRBV6-2/TRBV6-3,CASRPGGDEAFF,TGTGCCAGCAGGCCTGGGGGTGATGAAGCTTTCTTT
.,TRBD1,TRBJ1-2,TRBV11-2,CASSFTPGAGQGLYGYTF,TGTGCCAGCAGCTTCACCCCAGGGGCTGGACAGGGACTTTATGGCTACACCTTC
.,TRBD1,TRBJ1-3,TRBV5-6,CASSRDSAGNTIYF,TGTGCCAGCAGCCGGGACAGCGCTGGAAACACCATATATTTT
few,.,TRBJ1-5,TRBV28,CASSYRGAGNQPQHF,TGTGCCAGCAGCTATCGAGGGGCTGGGAATCAGCCCCAGCATTTT
few,TRBD1,TRBJ1-1,TRBV18,CASSPATGWTNTEAFF,TGTGCCAGCTCACCTGCGACAGGGTGGACGAACACTGAAGCTTTCTTT
.,.,TRBJ2-7,TRBV27,CASRPNTVAYEQYF,TGTGCCAGCAGACCCAATACAGTTGCCTACGAGCAGTACTTC
once,TRBD1,TRBJ1-5,TRBV25-1,CASSQGAQPQHF,TGTGCCAGCAGTCAGGGGGCTCAGCCCCAGCATTTT
once,.,TRBJ2-3,TRBV5-1,CASSIKSDTQYF,TGCGCCAGCAGCATTAAGAGTGATACGCAGTATTTT